The 6 T cell receptor beta chains in this list originate from one sample, sequenced in a study of cytomegalovirus exposure and HLA in healthy donors. TCRdb's copy holds only in-frame clones and misses some; the assay was immunoSEQ multiplex PCR. The sample includes 200,000 or so clones, 84% of them seen just once. What was sequenced was PBMCs. Receptor source: a man aged 18 to 30 in good health and CMV-seropositive.

The V gene is TRBV5-4, the J gene TRBJ1-1; D is undetermined. V lost 0 bases, J lost 0 bases, and 6 bases lay in between. Germline CDR1 SGHNT, CDR2 YYREEE (reference sequence). This CDR3 region has 14 residues. Here the CDR3 DNA reads TGTGCCAGCAGCTTGGGAGGGATGAACACTGAAGCTTTCTTT. This encodes CASSLGGMNTEAFF.

This clone came up once. V is TRBV4-2 and J is TRBJ2-7; D might be TRBD2 (5 bases). Deletions cut 1 base from V and 3 bases from J, with 13 bases between. The CDR3 spans 15 residues. Germline CDR1 reads LGHNA; CDR2 reads YNFKEQ. Here the CDR3 DNA reads TGTGCCAGCAGCCAAGGGGCCGGGGTGGGCTACGAGCAGTACTTC. Its translation is CASSQGAGVGYEQYF.

The rearrangement joins TRBV2 to TRBJ1-4; 8 bases line up with TRBD1. The CDR3 is 16 residues long. V shed 8 bases and J 0 bases; nucleotides not matched to a gene: 8. Germline values: CDR1 SNHLY, CDR2 FYNNEI. The CDR3 sequence is CASGDRPIATNEKLFF. The CDR3 DNA is TGTGCCAGCGGGGACAGGCCGATTGCAACTAATGAAAAACTGTTTTTT.

The rearrangement joins TRBV28 to TRBJ1-4, with no clear D. This CDR3 comprises 14 residues. Germline CDR1 reads MDHEN; CDR2 reads SYDVKM. Trimming stripped 8 bases from V and 5 bases from J, with 15 bases between. CDR3 in amino acids: CASSPPGLNEKLFF. The CDR3 DNA reads TGTGCCAGCTCCCCGCCGGGTCTCAATGAAAAACTGTTTTTT.

The genes are TRBV10-3 and TRBJ2-6, with a weak D call TRBD1 (5 bases). This CDR3 contains 17 residues. Between the trimmed V and J ends, which lost 0 bases and 0 bases, there was a span of 9 bases. Germline loops: CDR1 ENHRY, CDR2 SYGVKD. This chain's CDR3 is CAISESDQGSGANVLTF. CDR3 in DNA: TGTGCCATCAGTGAGTCAGACCAGGGCTCTGGGGCCAACGTCCTGACTTTC.

The rearrangement joins TRBV5-5 to TRBJ1-2; 8 bases map to TRBD1. CDR3 length equals 15 residues. Per the germline V gene, CDR1 is SGHKS and CDR2 is YYEKEE (reference sequence). V lost 0 bases, J lost 2 bases, and 3 bases stayed unmatched. CDR3 residues: CASSLGQGTNYGYTF. CDR3 nucleotide sequence: TGTGCCAGCAGCTTGGGACAGGGGACCAACTATGGCTACACCTTC.